The rows below give T cell receptor beta chains drawn from one sample of a study of cytotoxic CD8 clonotypes in ibrutinib-treated CLL. Using immunoSEQ multiplex PCR, the repertoire was profiled, and TCRdb retains in-frame clones only, with some absent. The sample includes about 29,000 clones, 62% of them seen just once. Source: PBMCs, taken before ibrutinib treatment. All receptors derive from a human donor with chronic lymphocytic leukemia. Each CDR3 is given with its conserved first and last residue. Fields, in order: D gene, clone size, J gene, V gene, CDR3 DNA, CDR3 protein. D genes are given only for firm matches. Size tells how often a clone was seen (once, few, many) or the class of an expanded clone, and some rows leave it out.

d_gene: TRBD2
abundance: -
j_gene: TRBJ2-1
v_gene: TRBV29-1
CDR3nt: TGCAGCGTTCGCGCTAGCGGGATAAATCGGGGCTCCTACAATGAGCAGTTCTTC
CDR3aa: CSVRASGINRGSYNEQFF

d_gene: TRBD2
abundance: -
j_gene: TRBJ2-4
v_gene: TRBV27
CDR3nt: TGTGCCAGCAGTTCCTCGGGGGGGGTAATTCAGTACTTC
CDR3aa: CASSSSGGVIQYF

d_gene: -
abundance: -
j_gene: TRBJ2-3
v_gene: TRBV9
CDR3nt: TGTGCCAGCAGCGTAGCAGGCGACCCTGCGGTGGATACGCAGTATTTT
CDR3aa: CASSVAGDPAVDTQYF

d_gene: TRBD1
abundance: -
j_gene: TRBJ2-1
v_gene: TRBV6-1
CDR3nt: TGTGCCAGCAGGTTACAGGGGTACTCCTACAATGAGCAGTTCTTC
CDR3aa: CASRLQGYSYNEQFF

d_gene: -
abundance: few
j_gene: TRBJ1-1
v_gene: TRBV6-1
CDR3nt: TGTGCCAGCCCTCGGGGCCTGAACACTGAAGCTTTCTTT
CDR3aa: CASPRGLNTEAFF

d_gene: TRBD1
abundance: -
j_gene: TRBJ1-5
v_gene: TRBV5-1
CDR3nt: TGCGCCAGCAGCGAACAGGGGGCGCAGAATCAGCCCCAGCATTTT
CDR3aa: CASSEQGAQNQPQHF

d_gene: -
abundance: -
j_gene: TRBJ2-5
v_gene: TRBV27
CDR3nt: TGTGCCAGCAGTAAAGGGGGGGGAGAGACCCAGTACTTC
CDR3aa: CASSKGGGETQYF

d_gene: TRBD1
abundance: -
j_gene: TRBJ2-2
v_gene: TRBV25-1
CDR3nt: TGTGCCAGCAGTGATACAATACAGGGGGCGTTTAGGACCGGGGAGCTGTTTTTT
CDR3aa: CASSDTIQGAFRTGELFF

d_gene: TRBD2
abundance: -
j_gene: TRBJ2-1
v_gene: TRBV19
CDR3nt: TGTGCCAGTAGTACCCTAGGGACTATGAGGCACAATGAGCAGTTCTTC
CDR3aa: CASSTLGTMRHNEQFF

d_gene: -
abundance: -
j_gene: TRBJ2-7
v_gene: TRBV21-1
CDR3nt: TGTGCCAGCAGCACCCTCGGACAGGGACGTCGGGAGCAGTACTTC
CDR3aa: CASSTLGQGRREQYF

d_gene: -
abundance: few
j_gene: TRBJ1-1
v_gene: TRBV28
CDR3nt: TGTGCCAGCAGTTTATCTGACAGGCAGAACACTGAAGCTTTCTTT
CDR3aa: CASSLSDRQNTEAFF

d_gene: TRBD2
abundance: -
j_gene: TRBJ2-3
v_gene: TRBV7-8
CDR3nt: TGTGCCAGCAGCTCTCGACTAGCGGGGCCTTACACAGATACGCAGTATTTT
CDR3aa: CASSSRLAGPYTDTQYF

d_gene: -
abundance: -
j_gene: TRBJ2-5
v_gene: TRBV7-2
CDR3nt: TGTGCCAGCAGCTCCGACTGGCTGAAGACCCAGTACTTC
CDR3aa: CASSSDWLKTQYF

d_gene: -
abundance: -
j_gene: TRBJ2-1
v_gene: TRBV9
CDR3nt: TGTGCCAGCAGCGAAGGGGTGGGGGACAATGAGCAGTTCTTC
CDR3aa: CASSEGVGDNEQFF

d_gene: -
abundance: -
j_gene: TRBJ2-1
v_gene: TRBV27
CDR3nt: TGTGCCAGCAGTTTATCTGTGCCGACCCTCGGCTCCTACAATGAGCAGTTCTTC
CDR3aa: CASSLSVPTLGSYNEQFF